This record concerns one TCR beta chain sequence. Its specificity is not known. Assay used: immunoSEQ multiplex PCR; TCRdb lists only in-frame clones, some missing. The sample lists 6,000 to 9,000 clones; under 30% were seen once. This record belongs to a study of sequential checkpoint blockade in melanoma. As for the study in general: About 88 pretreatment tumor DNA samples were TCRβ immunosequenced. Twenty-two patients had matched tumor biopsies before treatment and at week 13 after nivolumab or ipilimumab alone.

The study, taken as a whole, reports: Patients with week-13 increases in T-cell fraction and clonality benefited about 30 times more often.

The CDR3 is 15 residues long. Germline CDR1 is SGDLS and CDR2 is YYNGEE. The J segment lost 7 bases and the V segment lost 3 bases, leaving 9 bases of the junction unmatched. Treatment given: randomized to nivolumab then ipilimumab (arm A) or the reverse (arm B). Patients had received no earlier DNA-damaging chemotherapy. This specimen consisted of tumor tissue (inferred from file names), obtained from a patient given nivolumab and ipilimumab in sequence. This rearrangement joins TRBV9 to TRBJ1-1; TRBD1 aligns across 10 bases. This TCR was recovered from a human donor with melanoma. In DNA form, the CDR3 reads TGTGCCAGCAGCGAGGGACAGGGGAGTATCAATGAAGCTTTCTTT. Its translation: CASSEGQGSINEAFF.